These 17 T cell receptor beta chains originate from one sample sequenced in a study of blood T cell repertoires in COVID-19. The repertoire was sequenced with immunoSEQ multiplex PCR; TCRdb's copy has only in-frame clones and lacks some. The sample has 120,000 to 150,000 clones, 70% to 90% seen once. The sequencing sample was made of peripheral blood. The receptors shown here come from a woman aged 55-69 years with COVID-19, enrolled during active disease.

The J gene is TRBJ2-3, the V gene TRBV18, with TRBD1 matching over 9 bases. CDR3 length: 16 amino acids. Looked up from germline, CDR1 is KGHSH and CDR2 is LQKENI. V shed 1 base and J 3 bases; nucleotides not matched to a gene: 5. Here the CDR3 reads CASSPRGQGSTDTQYF. The CDR3 DNA is TGTGCCAGCTCACCACGAGGACAGGGGTCGACAGATACGCAGTATTTT.

The CDR3 here is CASSSTTGLRERYF. The DNA for the CDR3 is TGTGCCAGCAGCTCTACAACGGGACTAAGGGAGAGGTACTTC. The genes are TRBV7-9 and TRBJ2-7; 7 nucleotides agree with TRBD2. Germline V lookup: CDR1 SEHNR, CDR2 FQNEAQ (reference sequence). CDR3 size: 14 residues. V trimming: 4 bases; J trimming: 12 bases; junction bases outside the gene matches: 15.

This clone was recorded once. V is TRBV5-1 and J is TRBJ2-7; 8 nucleotides align to TRBD1. The trim removed 2 bases at V and 0 bases at J, leaving 10 bases unmatched. The CDR3 consists of 17 residues. In germline, CDR1 is SGHRS, CDR2 YFSETQ. CDR3: CASSFSTTGVSSYEQYF. The CDR3 DNA reads TGCGCCAGCAGCTTTTCAACGACAGGGGTCAGCTCCTACGAGCAGTACTTC.

The V gene is TRBV4-1, the J gene TRBJ2-4; 9 bases fit TRBD1. V was pared by 1 base and J by 7 bases, with 5 bases of the junction left unmatched. Per germline, CDR1 MGHRA and CDR2 YSYEKL. The CDR3 runs to 15 residues. The CDR3 is CASSQAPGQGNIQYF. DNA of the CDR3: TGCGCCAGCAGCCAAGCCCCGGGACAGGGTAACATTCAGTACTTC.

The J gene is TRBJ2-7, the V gene TRBV6-5, with 10 bases matching TRBD2. Germline lookup yields CDR1 MNHEY and CDR2 SVGAGI. V dropped 6 bases and J dropped 6; count of bases not matched to a gene: 8. The CDR3 runs 14 residues. CDR3 loop: CASRSERGGFEQYF. In DNA form, the CDR3 reads TGTGCCAGCAGGTCCGAGCGGGGGGGGTTCGAGCAGTACTTC.

This chain links TRBV28 with TRBJ2-7; D is ambiguous. This CDR3 is 11 amino acids long. Germline CDR1 and CDR2: MDHEN and SYDVKM. V was trimmed by 5 bases and J by 3 bases, leaving 5 bases between them. The CDR3 sequence is CASSSYYEQYF. The CDR3 bases are TGTGCCAGCAGTAGCTACTACGAGCAGTACTTC.

CDR3 sequence (DNA): TGTGCCAGCTCACCAGGGCAGGGTCAAGAGACCCAGTACTTC. This sequence encodes CASSPGQGQETQYF. The genes are TRBV18 and TRBJ2-5; TRBD1 might be the D (5 bases). This CDR3 has 14 residues. Trimming left V 2 bases short and J 2 bases short, with 9 bases between. Germline values: CDR1 KGHSH, CDR2 LQKENI.

This chain uses TRBV5-1 with TRBJ2-7; TRBD1 matches at 7 bases. CDR1 and CDR2 from the germline V gene are SGHRS and YFSETQ. The V segment lost 4 bases and the J segment 5 bases; nucleotides outside the gene matches: 3. There are 12 residues in the CDR3. As DNA, the CDR3 is TGCGCCAGCAGCCCCACAGGGGACGAGCAGTACTTC. Amino acids: CASSPTGDEQYF.

This chain uses TRBV5-4 with TRBJ2-1, with D tentatively TRBD2 (5 bases). Germline V gene sequence: CDR1 SGHNT, CDR2 YYREEE (reference sequence). V was pared by 2 bases and J by 8 bases, with 11 bases between. The CDR3 totals 13 residues. The CDR3 reads CASSFGDGDEQFF. CDR3 bases: TGTGCCAGCAGCTTCGGGGATGGGGATGAGCAGTTCTTC.

This sequence joins TRBV30 and TRBJ2-1; D might be TRBD1 (5 bases). This CDR3 is 14 amino acids long. Germline CDR1 is GTSNPN and CDR2 is SVGIG (reference sequence). Between the trimmed V and J ends, which lost 2 bases and 0 bases, there was a span of 8 bases. The CDR3 coding sequence is TGTGCCTGGAGTAGGGGTAGCTCCTACAATGAGCAGTTCTTC. It codes for CAWSRGSSYNEQFF. The variable domain in full, completed from reference TRBV30 and TRBJ2-1, reads SQTIHQWPATLVQPVGSPLSLECTVEGTSNPNLYWYRQAAGRGLQLLFYSVGIGQISSEVPQNLSASRPQDRQFILSSKKLLLSDSGFYLCAWSRGSSYNEQFFGPGTRLTVL.

V usage is TRBV5-4 and J usage is TRBJ2-1, with 8 bases aligning to TRBD2. J was trimmed by 3 bases and V by 1 base; bases with no gene match: 6. Germline-derived CDR1 and CDR2 are SGHNT and YYREEE (reference sequence). CDR3 length: 16 amino acids. The CDR3 DNA sequence: TGTGCCAGCAGCTTGAACGGCGGGGGGATCTACAATGAGCAGTTCTTC. Translated, it gives CASSLNGGGIYNEQFF.

The chain is built from TRBV6-2 or TRBV6-3 and TRBJ1-5; 8 bases line up with TRBD1. The CDR3 spans 15 residues. Germline CDR1 and CDR2: MNHEY and SVGEGT. Germline trimming cut 0 bases from V and 8 bases from J; bases unmatched to any gene: 6. CDR3 in amino acids: CASSYSRQGKEPQHF. CDR3 in DNA: TGTGCCAGCAGTTACTCAAGACAGGGGAAGGAGCCCCAGCATTTT.

This rearrangement joins TRBV24-1 to TRBJ2-3, with 7 bases lining up with TRBD2. Trimming removed 3 bases from V and 0 bases from J; junction bases left unmatched: 5. Germline CDR1 and CDR2: KGHDR and SFDVKD. The CDR3 runs to 16 residues. This CDR3 reads CATSDPGGTSTDTQYF. The CDR3 DNA follows: TGTGCCACCAGTGATCCCGGGGGGACTAGCACAGATACGCAGTATTTT.

V and J are TRBV2 and TRBJ1-5; a weak D match, TRBD1 (5 bases). V lost 0 bases and J lost 6, with 12 bases in between. Germline V gives CDR1 SNHLY, CDR2 FYNNEI. There are 15 residues in the CDR3. CDR3 DNA: TGTGCCAGCAGTGAAGCGGACATGGGCTTTCAGCCCCAGCATTTT. Protein product: CASSEADMGFQPQHF. Supplemented by reference TRBV2 and TRBJ1-5, the full variable domain reads EPEVTQTPSHQVTQMGQEVILRCVPISNHLYFYWYRQILGQKVEFLVSFYNNEISEKSEIFDDQFSVERPDGSNFTLKIRSTKLEDSAMYFCASSEADMGFQPQHFGDGTRLSIL.

The chain is built from TRBV4-1 and TRBJ1-5, with unresolved D. The germline V and J ends were trimmed by 4 bases and 3 bases, with 16 bases remaining between them. The CDR3 has 16 amino acids. Looked up from germline, CDR1 is MGHRA and CDR2 is YSYEKL. DNA for the CDR3: TGCGCCAGCAGCCGATCACAGACGGAAGTCAATCAGCCCCAGCATTTT. It translates to CASSRSQTEVNQPQHF.

The chain combines TRBV24-1 with TRBJ1-2; D perhaps matches TRBD1 (5 bases). CDR1 and CDR2 from the germline V gene are KGHDR and SFDVKD. Trimming removed 6 bases at V and 6 bases at J, with 13 bases between. The CDR3 runs to 13 residues. The CDR3 loop is CATSRDSTDGYTF. DNA for the CDR3: TGTGCCACCAGTCGGGACTCGACAGATGGCTACACCTTC.

V usage is TRBV4-1 and J usage is TRBJ2-1; 9 bases line up with TRBD1. Unmatched junction bases numbered 4, after V lost 0 bases and J lost 4 bases. The CDR3 spans 16 residues. CDR1 MGHRA and CDR2 YSYEKL come from the germline V gene. The CDR3 DNA reads TGCGCCAGCAGCCAAGAGAGGACAGGGGTATACAATGAGCAGTTCTTC. Its translation is CASSQERTGVYNEQFF.